This T cell receptor (beta chain) was recovered during a study of T cell changes during pregnancy in multiple sclerosis. Repertoires were generated with immunoSEQ multiplex PCR, while TCRdb's copy carries only in-frame clones and drops some. There are fewer than 85,000 clones in the sample; 90% to 95% occur only once, and more than 0.85% lies in the top ten. With 5 bases removed from V and 7 bases from J, the gap between germline ends came to 15 bases. CDR3 length: 14 residues. CDR1 is MNHEY, CDR2 SVGAGI, per germline. The sample here was peripheral blood, taken in the second trimester of pregnancy. This chain connects TRBV6-5 to TRBJ1-5; TRBD1 is a possible D gene (5 bases). The origin of this receptor is a female donor with multiple sclerosis, enrolled in a pregnancy study. The CDR3 DNA reads as TGTGCCAGCAGTCTCAAGGGAGGGGAGCAGCCCCAGCATTTT. Translation: CASSLKGGEQPQHF.